This is a list of T cell receptor beta chains from one sample in a study of T cell changes during pregnancy in multiple sclerosis. This table comes from immunoSEQ multiplex PCR, and its TCRdb copy is limited to in-frame clones, with some not included. Of some 70,000 clones listed, over 75% were seen once; the top ten hold under 0.35%. Sample: CD4+ T cells from peripheral blood mononuclear cells, taken in the third trimester of pregnancy. The receptor set was obtained from a female donor in good health, enrolled as a control in a pregnancy study. The conserved cysteine and the conserved F or W are not part of the CDR3 here.

cdr3_aa	v_call	j_call
AVPQGAANYGYT	TRBV10-3	TRBJ1-2
ASSYDAGANTEAF	TRBV6-5	TRBJ1-1
ASSPGRSPLH	TRBV2	TRBJ1-6
ASSLPGHYTEAF	TRBV18	TRBJ1-1
ASSEAGRVGNQPQH	TRBV6-1	TRBJ1-5
ASSILTGPEDEQY	TRBV5-6	TRBJ2-7
ATSRVGQPSSNEKLF	TRBV15	TRBJ1-4
ASSLGGGKRNTGELF	TRBV11-3	TRBJ2-2
ASSRQGAKAF	TRBV6-5	TRBJ1-1
ASGPGQGAVGANVLT	TRBV11-3	TRBJ2-6
ASSLARGVGETQY	TRBV5-4	TRBJ2-5
ASSLEQLNTEAF	TRBV11-3	TRBJ1-1
ASSLAGKRDNEQF	TRBV5-4	TRBJ2-1
ASKWGQGTGELF	TRBV6-1	TRBJ2-2
ASSSKTENTEAF	TRBV18	TRBJ1-1
ASSLRDRQNQPQH	TRBV13	TRBJ1-5
ASSEGQGNTEAF	TRBV7-9	TRBJ1-1
ASSLSGAPGEQY	TRBV11-3	TRBJ2-7
ASSLAGQGAIRQY	TRBV5-4	TRBJ2-4
AWSVSVGHTEAF	TRBV30	TRBJ1-1
ASSERWDTQY	TRBV6-1	TRBJ2-3
ASSQDPTSGGRADTQY	TRBV4-2	TRBJ2-3
ASTPSRNSNQPQH	TRBV19	TRBJ1-5
ASGLVSGGTQY	TRBV12-5	TRBJ2-5
ASSSDRGLMNTEAF	TRBV7-8	TRBJ1-1
ASSIQKDTEAF	TRBV19	TRBJ1-1
AISEGHVRGNQPQH	TRBV10-3	TRBJ1-5
ASSPTGTLNYGYT	TRBV18	TRBJ1-2
ASRLTFRAF	TRBV2	TRBJ1-1
AISVADEKSYNEQF	TRBV10-3	TRBJ2-1
ASSADRGYTGELF	TRBV11-2	TRBJ2-2
AIRERDTPIYEQY	TRBV10-3	TRBJ2-7
ASSQSDRVGETQY	TRBV4-1	TRBJ2-5
ASSTTRDNEQF	TRBV19	TRBJ2-1
AWSSKGFGKRNTGELF	TRBV30	TRBJ2-2
ASSVGSGANYGYT	TRBV6-1	TRBJ1-2
ASSPGQRGMNTEAF	TRBV5-1	TRBJ1-1
ASTGGGYGNTIY	TRBV5-4	TRBJ1-3
ASKPSGGAEIKAYNEQF	TRBV18	TRBJ2-1
ASSFETGGEQY	TRBV5-4	TRBJ2-7